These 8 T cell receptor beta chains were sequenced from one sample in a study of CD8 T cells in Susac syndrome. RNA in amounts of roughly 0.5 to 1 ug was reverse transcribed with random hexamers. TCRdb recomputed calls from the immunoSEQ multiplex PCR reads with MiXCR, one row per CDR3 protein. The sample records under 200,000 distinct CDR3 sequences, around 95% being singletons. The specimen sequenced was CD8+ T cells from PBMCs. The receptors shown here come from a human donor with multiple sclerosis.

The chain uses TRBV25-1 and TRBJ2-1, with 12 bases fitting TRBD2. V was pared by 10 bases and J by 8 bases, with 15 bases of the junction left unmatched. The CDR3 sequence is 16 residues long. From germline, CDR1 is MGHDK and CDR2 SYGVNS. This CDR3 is CATRTSGAVLRDEQFF. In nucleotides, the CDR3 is TGTGCCACCAGGACTAGCGGGGCCGTTTTGCGGGATGAGCAGTTCTTC.

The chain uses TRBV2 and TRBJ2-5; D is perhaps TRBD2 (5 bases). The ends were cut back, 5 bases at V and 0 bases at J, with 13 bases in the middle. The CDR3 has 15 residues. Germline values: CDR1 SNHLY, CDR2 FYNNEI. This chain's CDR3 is CASSNPTSNQETQYF. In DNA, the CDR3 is TGTGCCAGCAGTAACCCCACTAGTAACCAAGAGACCCAGTACTTC.

The chain's CDR3 is CASSEMGSSYEQYF. CDR3 bases: TGTGCCAGCAGTGAGATGGGGAGCTCCTACGAGCAGTACTTC. The genes are TRBV7-9 and TRBJ2-7; TRBD2 is a possible D gene (5 bases). Looked up from germline, CDR1 is SEHNR and CDR2 is FQNEAQ (reference sequence). Trimming removed 6 bases at V and 0 bases at J, with 12 bases between. This CDR3 spans 14 amino acids. The full variable domain, in which reference TRBV7-9 and TRBJ2-7 provide the parts outside the CDR3, is DTGVSQNPRHKITKRGQNVTFRCDPISEHNRLYWYRQTLGQGPEFLTYFQNEAQLEKSRLLSDRFSAERPKGSFSTLEIQRTEQGDSAMYLCASSEMGSSYEQYFGPGTRLTVT.

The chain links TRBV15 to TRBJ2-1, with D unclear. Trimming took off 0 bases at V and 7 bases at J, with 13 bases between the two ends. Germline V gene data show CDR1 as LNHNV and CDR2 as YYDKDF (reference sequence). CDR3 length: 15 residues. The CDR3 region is CATSREFLGGNEQFF. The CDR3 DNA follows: TGTGCCACCAGCAGAGAGTTCTTAGGTGGAAATGAGCAGTTCTTC.

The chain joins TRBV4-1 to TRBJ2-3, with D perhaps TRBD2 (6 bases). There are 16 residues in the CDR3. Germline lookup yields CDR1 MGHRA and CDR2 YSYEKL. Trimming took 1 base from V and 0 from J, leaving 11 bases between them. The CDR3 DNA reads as TGCGCCAGCAGCCAAGTTACCGGGACTAGCACAGATACGCAGTATTTT. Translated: CASSQVTGTSTDTQYF.

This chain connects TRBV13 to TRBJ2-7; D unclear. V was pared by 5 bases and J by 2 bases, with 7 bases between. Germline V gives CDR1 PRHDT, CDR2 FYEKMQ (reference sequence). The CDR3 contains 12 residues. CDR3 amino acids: CASSAETYEQYF. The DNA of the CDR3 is TGTGCCAGCAGCGCCGAGACCTACGAGCAGTACTTC.

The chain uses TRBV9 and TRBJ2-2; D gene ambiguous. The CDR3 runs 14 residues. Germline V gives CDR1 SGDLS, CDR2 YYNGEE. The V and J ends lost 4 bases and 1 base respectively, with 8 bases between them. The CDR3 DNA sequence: TGTGCCAGCAGCCCAACCCAGAACACCGGGGAGCTGTTTTTT. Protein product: CASSPTQNTGELFF.

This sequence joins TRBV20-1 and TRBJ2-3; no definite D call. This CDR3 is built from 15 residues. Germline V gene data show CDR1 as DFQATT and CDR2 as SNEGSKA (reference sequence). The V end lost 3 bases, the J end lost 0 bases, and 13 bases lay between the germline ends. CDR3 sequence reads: CSASIHGASTDTQYF. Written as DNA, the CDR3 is TGCAGTGCTAGTATACATGGCGCCAGCACAGATACGCAGTATTTT.